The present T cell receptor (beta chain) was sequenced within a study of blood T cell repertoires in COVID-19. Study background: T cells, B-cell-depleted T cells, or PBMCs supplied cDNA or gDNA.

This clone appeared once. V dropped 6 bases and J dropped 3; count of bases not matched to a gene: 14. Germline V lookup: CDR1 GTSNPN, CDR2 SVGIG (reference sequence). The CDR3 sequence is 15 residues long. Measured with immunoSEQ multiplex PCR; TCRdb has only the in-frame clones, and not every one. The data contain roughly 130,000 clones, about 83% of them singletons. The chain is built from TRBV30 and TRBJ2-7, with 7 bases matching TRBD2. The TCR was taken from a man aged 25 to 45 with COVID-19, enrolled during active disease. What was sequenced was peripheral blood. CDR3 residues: CACIRRGGSVYEQYF. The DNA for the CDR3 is TGTGCCTGCATACGACGGGGCGGGAGTGTCTACGAGCAGTACTTC.